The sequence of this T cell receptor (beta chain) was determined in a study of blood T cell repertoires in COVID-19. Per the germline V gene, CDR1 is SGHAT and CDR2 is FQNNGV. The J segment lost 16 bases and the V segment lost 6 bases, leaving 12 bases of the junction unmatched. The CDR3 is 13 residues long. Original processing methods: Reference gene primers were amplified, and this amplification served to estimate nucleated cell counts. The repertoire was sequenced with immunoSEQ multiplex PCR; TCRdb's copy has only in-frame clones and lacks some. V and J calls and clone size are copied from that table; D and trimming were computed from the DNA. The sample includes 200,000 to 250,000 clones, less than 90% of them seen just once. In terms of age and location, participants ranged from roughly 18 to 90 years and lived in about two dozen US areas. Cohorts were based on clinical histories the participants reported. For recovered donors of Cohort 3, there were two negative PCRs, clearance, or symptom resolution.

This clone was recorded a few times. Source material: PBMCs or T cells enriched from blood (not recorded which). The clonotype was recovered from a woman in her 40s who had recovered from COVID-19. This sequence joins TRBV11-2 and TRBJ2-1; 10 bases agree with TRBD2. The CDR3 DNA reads TGTGCCAGCAGACCTATAGCGGGAGGTCGAATATTCTTC. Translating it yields CASRPIAGGRIFF. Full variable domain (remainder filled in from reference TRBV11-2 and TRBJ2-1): EAGVAQSPRYKIIEKRQSVAFWCNPISGHATLYWYQQILGQGPKLLIQFQNNGVVDDSQLPKDRFSAERLKGVDSTLKIQPAKLEDSAVYLCASRPIAGGRIFFGPGTRLTVL.